What follows are 18 T cell receptor beta chains derived from one specimen sequenced in a study of PD-1 blockade in classical Hodgkin lymphoma. Time point reported: cycle 4 day 1 (C4D1), after more than five weeks of nivolumab. Every patient relapsed after autologous stem cell transplantation, and brentuximab vedotin exposure varied. It was by magnetic negative selection that CD8+ T cells were isolated from thawed PBMCs. Sequenced by immunoSEQ multiplex PCR; TCRdb stores in-frame clones only, minus some. The sample holds under 3,000 clones, over 65% seen once. Source: CD8+ T cells from blood, taken before the fourth cycle of nivolumab. These receptors were collected from a human donor with classical Hodgkin lymphoma.

The genes are TRBV29-1 and TRBJ2-1; D is perhaps TRBD2 (5 bases). The CDR3 is made up of 14 amino acids. Germline V gene data show CDR1 as SQVTM and CDR2 as ANQGSEA. Trimming stripped 0 bases from V and 6 bases from J, with 12 bases between. The CDR3 spells CSVEDPGTGNEQFF. The CDR3 DNA reads as TGCAGCGTTGAAGACCCGGGAACGGGCAATGAGCAGTTCTTC.

The rearrangement joins TRBV6-5 to TRBJ2-5, with D unclear. CDR1 and CDR2 from the germline V gene are MNHEY and SVGAGI. Trimming removed 3 bases from V and 5 bases from J, with 10 bases in between. This CDR3 has 13 amino acids. The CDR3 protein is CASSYLGFETQYF. The CDR3 nucleotides are TGTGCCAGCAGTTATCTGGGGTTTGAGACCCAGTACTTC.

This clone is medium-sized. This chain uses TRBV13 with TRBJ1-2; 9 nucleotides line up with TRBD1. V lost 4 bases to trimming and J lost 8 bases; unmatched junction nucleotides: 17. The germline V gene has CDR1 PRHDT and CDR2 FYEKMQ (reference sequence). The CDR3 extends over 17 amino acids. The CDR3 coding sequence is TGTGCCAGCAGCTCCCAGGAGAGCGGGACAGGGACTGAGGGCTACACCTTC. Translated, it gives CASSSQESGTGTEGYTF.

The rearrangement links TRBV6-4 to TRBJ2-3, with TRBD1 matching 8 bases. This CDR3 region has 15 residues. V dropped 6 bases and J dropped 4; count of bases not matched to a gene: 9. The V gene's germline CDR1 is MRHNA and CDR2 SNTAGT. The CDR3 nucleotides are TGTGCCAGCAGGATGACAGGGGAAGGGGCAGATACGCAGTATTTT. Amino acid sequence: CASRMTGEGADTQYF.

The chain carries TRBV21-1 and TRBJ2-6; TRBD2 is taken as the D call from the table, unchecked against the DNA. TRBV21-1 is a pseudogene segment. CDR3 length equals 20 residues. The CDR3 spells CASSKKAPAREASGANVLTF. The CDR3 DNA follows: TGTGCCAGCAGCAAAAAGGCCCCCGCCCGGGAGGCTTCTGGGGCCAACGTCCTGACTTTC.

The rearrangement uses TRBV5-4 and TRBJ2-3; D is perhaps TRBD1 (6 bases). The CDR3 contains 15 residues. Germline CDR1 reads SGHNT; CDR2 reads YYREEE (reference sequence). V gave up 4 bases and J gave up 2 bases, with 14 bases separating them. The CDR3 sequence is CASSIGQTNTDTQYF. In nucleotides, the CDR3 is TGTGCCAGCAGCATCGGACAGACTAACACAGATACGCAGTATTTT.

About this clone: At the DNA level, this CDR3 is encoded by other sequences in the same sample as well. This chain joins TRBV4-1 and TRBJ1-1; D is possibly TRBD1 (5 bases). Trimming stripped 0 bases from V and 4 bases from J, with 12 bases between. The V gene's germline CDR1 is MGHRA and CDR2 YSYEKL. The CDR3 runs 15 residues. The CDR3 loop reads CASSQDVWGGTEAFF. The CDR3 nucleotides are TGCGCCAGCAGCCAAGACGTGTGGGGGGGCACTGAAGCTTTCTTT.

In this sample, this clone turned up a few times. This sequence joins TRBV4-2 and TRBJ2-7; 9 bases align to TRBD2. The germline V gene has CDR1 LGHNA and CDR2 YNFKEQ. The V and J ends lost 2 bases and 0 bases, in that order; junction bases with no gene match: 5. The CDR3 totals 16 residues. The CDR3, as DNA: TGTGCCAGCAGCCAAAGACTAGCGGATAGCTCCTACGAGCAGTACTTC. Translating it yields CASSQRLADSSYEQYF.

The rearrangement joins TRBV9 to TRBJ1-4, with 9 nucleotides matching TRBD1. The V and J ends lost 0 bases and 6 bases, in that order; junction bases with no gene match: 3. Germline V gene data show CDR1 as SGDLS and CDR2 as YYNGEE. CDR3 length equals 15 residues. The CDR3 coding sequence is TGTGCCAGCAGCGTAGCTACAGGGGGCTATGAAAAACTGTTTTTT. Its protein is CASSVATGGYEKLFF. Variable domain in full (rest from reference TRBV9 and TRBJ1-4): DSGVTQTPKHLITATGQRVTLRCSPRSGDLSVYWYQQSLDQGLQFLIQYYNGEERAKGNILERFSAQQFPDLHSELNLSSLELGDSALYFCASSVATGGYEKLFFGSGTQLSVL.

Relative to its sample, this clone is large. This sequence joins TRBV4-2 and TRBJ2-7, with 7 positions matching TRBD2. CDR3 length: 14 amino acids. The V gene's germline CDR1 is LGHNA and CDR2 YNFKEQ. V shed 4 bases and J 4 bases; nucleotides not matched to a gene: 7. The CDR3 nucleotides read TGTGCCAGCAGCCTAGCGCGGGAGACTTACGAGCAGTACTTC. This codes for CASSLARETYEQYF.

CDR3 sequence (DNA): TGTGCCAGCAGCTTAGTCAGGGGCAGGGCCGACCCCTACGAGCAGTACTTC. It specifies CASSLVRGRADPYEQYF. The chain is built from TRBV7-9 and TRBJ2-7; a possible D gene is TRBD1 (6 bases). Trimming pared 1 base from V and 2 bases from J, leaving 18 bases between. There are 17 residues in the CDR3. CDR1 is SEHNR and CDR2 is FQNEAQ in the germline V gene (reference sequence).

By frequency in the sample, this clone is medium-sized. The chain recombines TRBV19 with TRBJ2-7; weak D call: TRBD1 (5 bases). This CDR3 is 14 amino acids long. The germline gives CDR1 LNHDA, CDR2 SQIVND (reference sequence). V lost 10 bases and J lost 1, with 17 bases in between. This CDR3 is CATSWGRNSYEQYF. CDR3 DNA sequence: TGTGCCACCTCGTGGGGCCGAAATTCCTACGAGCAGTACTTC.

J is TRBJ2-5 and V is TRBV9, with TRBD2 matching over 10 bases. The length of the CDR3 is 14 residues. CDR1 is SGDLS and CDR2 is YYNGEE in the germline V gene. Trimming cost V 4 bases and J 5 bases; bases outside gene matches: 5. CDR3 nucleotides: TGTGCCAGCAGCAGCGGGAGGGCCCAGGAGACCCAGTACTTC. Amino acid sequence: CASSSGRAQETQYF.

The chain carries TRBV9 and TRBJ2-1, with D tentatively TRBD2 (6 bases). The V end lost 2 bases, the J end lost 9 bases, and 15 bases lay between the germline ends. Germline V CDR1 and CDR2: SGDLS, YYNGEE. This CDR3 has 14 amino acids. CDR3 DNA: TGTGCCAGCAGCGTTGGTGGTAGCGGTGGTGAGCAGTTCTTC. Its translation: CASSVGGSGGEQFF. Full variable domain (missing parts from reference TRBV9 and TRBJ2-1): DSGVTQTPKHLITATGQRVTLRCSPRSGDLSVYWYQQSLDQGLQFLIQYYNGEERAKGNILERFSAQQFPDLHSELNLSSLELGDSALYFCASSVGGSGGEQFFGPGTRLTVL.

This clone was picked up a small number of times. The chain uses TRBV6-1 and TRBJ1-5; D call uncertain. V shed 3 bases and J shed 6 bases, with 9 bases lying between them. Germline values: CDR1 MNHNS, CDR2 SASEGT. The CDR3 is made up of 13 amino acids. CDR3 DNA sequence: TGTGCCAGCAGTGAGAACGGGCGTCAGCCCCAGCATTTT. It encodes CASSENGRQPQHF.

The rearrangement uses TRBV28 and TRBJ1-2; D is possibly TRBD1 (5 bases). The V and J ends lost 10 bases and 8 bases respectively, with 14 bases between them. The CDR3 has 11 residues. Per germline, CDR1 MDHEN and CDR2 SYDVKM. CDR3 sequence reads: CAILRGRGYTF. In DNA form, the CDR3 reads TGTGCCATCCTCCGGGGGAGAGGCTACACCTTC.

This chain uses TRBV5-6 with TRBJ1-3; a weak D match, TRBD1 (5 bases). This CDR3 contains 15 residues. Between the trimmed V and J ends, which lost 3 bases and 4 bases, there was a span of 14 bases. The germline V gene has CDR1 SGHDT and CDR2 YYEEEE. The CDR3 reads CASSSLQGSGNTIYF. In DNA form, the CDR3 reads TGTGCCAGCAGCTCGCTTCAGGGATCGGGAAACACCATATATTTT.

This clone was observed a handful of times. V usage is TRBV28 and J usage is TRBJ2-7; D assignment may be TRBD1 or TRBD2 (6 bases each). Germline-derived CDR1 and CDR2 are MDHEN and SYDVKM. Trimming took off 7 bases at V and 5 bases at J, with 21 bases between the two ends. The CDR3 loop spans 15 amino acids. CDR3 sequence: CASTPLSGARNEQYF. The CDR3, as DNA: TGTGCCAGCACCCCGTTGTCGGGGGCTCGGAACGAGCAGTACTTC. Looking up the rest from reference TRBV28 and TRBJ2-7 gives the full variable domain: DVKVTQSSRYLVKRTGEKVFLECVQDMDHENMFWYRQDPGLGLRLIYFSYDVKMKEKGDIPEGYSVSREKKERFSLILESASTNQTSMYLCASTPLSGARNEQYFGPGTRLTVT.